This paragraph reports one T cell receptor (beta chain). Its specificity is unknown. The sample is drawn from a study of shared clonotypes between healthy human individuals. Notes on the study in general: At large depth, rarefaction still showed sorted-subset sequencing to be incomplete.

Deep level was the assay's run setting. Some clones are missing from TCRdb's copy, which holds only in-frame ones; the method was immunoSEQ multiplex PCR. The repertoire holds about 2 million clones, about 95% seen once, with under 1.5% in the top ten. Selected positively for CCR7 and CD45RO-negative, naive CD8 cells excluded terminally differentiated effector memory CD45RA+ cells. The receptor was isolated from a man younger than 35 in good health. Input material: naive CD8+ T cells sorted from blood.

In nucleotides, the CDR3 is TGTGCCAGCAGCATAATGGGACAGTCCTACGAGCAGTACTTC. This codes for CASSIMGQSYEQYF. The V call is TRBV7-8, the J call TRBJ2-7; TRBD1 matches at 7 bases. CDR3 size: 14 residues. V dropped 5 bases and J dropped 1; count of bases not matched to a gene: 5. Germline lookup yields CDR1 SGHVS and CDR2 FQNEAQ.